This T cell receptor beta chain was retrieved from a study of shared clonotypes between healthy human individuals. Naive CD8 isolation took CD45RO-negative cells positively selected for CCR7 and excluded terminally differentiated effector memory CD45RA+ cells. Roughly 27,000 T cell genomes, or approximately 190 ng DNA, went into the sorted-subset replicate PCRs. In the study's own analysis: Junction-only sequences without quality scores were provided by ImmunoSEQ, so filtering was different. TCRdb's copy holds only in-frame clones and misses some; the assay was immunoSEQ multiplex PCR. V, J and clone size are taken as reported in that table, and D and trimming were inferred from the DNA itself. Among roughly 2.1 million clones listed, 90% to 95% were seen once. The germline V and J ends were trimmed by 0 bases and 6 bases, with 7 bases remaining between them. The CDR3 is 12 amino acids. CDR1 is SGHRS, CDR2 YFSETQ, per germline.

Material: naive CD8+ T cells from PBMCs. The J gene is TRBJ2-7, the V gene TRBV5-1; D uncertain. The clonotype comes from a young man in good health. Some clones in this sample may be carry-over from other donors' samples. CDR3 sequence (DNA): TGCGCCAGCAGCTTGGACTGGCTCGAGCAGTACTTC. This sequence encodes CASSLDWLEQYF.